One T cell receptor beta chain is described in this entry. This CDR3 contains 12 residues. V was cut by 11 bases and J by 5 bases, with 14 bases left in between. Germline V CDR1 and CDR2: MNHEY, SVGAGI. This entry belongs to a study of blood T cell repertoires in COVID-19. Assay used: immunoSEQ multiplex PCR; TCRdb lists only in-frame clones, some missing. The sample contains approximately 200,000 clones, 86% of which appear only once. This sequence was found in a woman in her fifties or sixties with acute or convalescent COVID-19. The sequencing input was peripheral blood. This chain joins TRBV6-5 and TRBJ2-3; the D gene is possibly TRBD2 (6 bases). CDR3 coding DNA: TGTGCCGGAGGGACTGGCAGAGATACGCAGTATTTT. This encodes CAGGTGRDTQYF.